Reported below is one T cell receptor beta chain. Its antigen is undetermined. In germline, CDR1 is MNHEY, CDR2 SVGEGT. Between the trimmed V and J ends, which lost 6 bases and 4 bases, there was a span of 12 bases. This CDR3 comprises 13 residues. The data stem from a study of post-analysis software for immune sequencing data. General observations from the study: About 5 TRBV segments (TRBV5-6, TRBV5-1 and TRBV20-1 among them) occurred more frequently in patients than in controls.

Prepared TCR beta cDNA libraries contained unique molecular identifiers. TCRdb re-called the PCR reads with MiXCR, one entry per CDR3 protein. The profile shows roughly 200,000 distinct CDR3 sequences, roughly 28% of them singletons. The J gene is TRBJ1-1, the V gene TRBV6-2 or TRBV6-3; possible D gene TRBD1, 5 bases. This clonotype originated in a girl aged 2-17 years with multiple sclerosis. The sequenced sample was blood. The DNA of the CDR3 is TGTGCCAGCAGGAGGGACGCGGTCACTGAAGCTTTCTTT. Translating it yields CASRRDAVTEAFF.